This is a list of T cell receptor beta chains from one sample in a study of T cell changes during pregnancy in multiple sclerosis. Generated by immunoSEQ multiplex PCR, the TCRdb table keeps only in-frame clones and is missing some. The profile shows about 29,000 clones, 90% to 95% of them singletons. The source material was CD8+ T cells from peripheral blood mononuclear cells, sampled before pregnancy. The receptors were gathered from a female donor with multiple sclerosis, enrolled in a pregnancy study. CDR3s include the opening cysteine and the closing phenylalanine or tryptophan. Part of the rows lack a size; the others show once, few, many or a class for expanded clones.

j_gene | v_gene | abundance | CDR3aa
TRBJ2-4 | TRBV6-6 | . | CASSYLGEDQYF
TRBJ2-3 | TRBV4-3 | . | CASSQEAGLAGGQVVDTQYF
TRBJ1-4 | TRBV7-9 | . | CASSSRDRGHEKLFF
TRBJ1-3 | TRBV6-1 | once | CASSEWGMYSGNTIYF
TRBJ1-4 | TRBV7-8 | . | CASSIESGVREKLFF
TRBJ2-7 | TRBV5-4 | . | CASSLVVGTGALEQYF
TRBJ1-5 | TRBV27 | . | CASSLLGGGGPQHF
TRBJ1-4 | TRBV7-6 | . | CASSLEGPRRGKGKLFF
TRBJ2-3 | TRBV5-1 | . | CASSLSLAIEHRRTDTQYF
TRBJ2-1 | TRBV19 | . | CASSTAGRGGEQFF
TRBJ1-1 | TRBV7-2 | . | CASSFPVRSTEAFF
TRBJ1-1 | TRBV6-1 | . | CASSEAGRVYPEAFF
TRBJ1-4 | TRBV5-6 | . | CASSLAGTGREKLFF
TRBJ1-1 | TRBV19 | . | CASSIGGQRNTEAFF
TRBJ2-5 | TRBV4-3 | . | CASSQEPAGATQETQYF
TRBJ2-7 | TRBV7-2 | . | CASSLAISGNGYEQYF
TRBJ2-1 | TRBV19 | . | CASMVSGGVHNEQFF
TRBJ1-5 | TRBV7-9 | once | CASSLGSQGVQPQHF
TRBJ2-1 | TRBV5-1 | . | CASSSRLDNEQFF
TRBJ1-3 | TRBV6-1 | . | CASSESFPGNTIYF
TRBJ1-3 | TRBV27 | once | CASSLGGSSGNTIYF
TRBJ1-1 | TRBV27 | . | CASSGGSEAFF
TRBJ1-1 | TRBV18 | . | CASSPDSDTEAFF
TRBJ1-1 | TRBV6-6 | . | CASRDRGRLTEAFF
TRBJ2-7 | TRBV11-3 | once | CASSSAPGYEQYF
TRBJ1-5 | TRBV27 | . | CASSFRGASLSNQPQHF
TRBJ1-1 | TRBV29-1 | few | CSVEDFESMNTEAFF
TRBJ1-4 | TRBV27 | . | CASSWWRLGQGVATNEKLFF
TRBJ2-2 | TRBV7-6 | . | CASSFYRTPNTGELFF
TRBJ2-5 | TRBV7-2 | . | CASTFGRGRQETQYF
TRBJ1-5 | TRBV7-2 | . | CASSLLGEENQPQHF
TRBJ1-1 | TRBV30 | few | CAWTGGRRTEAFF
TRBJ1-2 | TRBV4-2 | once | CASSQGFVRQGHYGYTF
TRBJ2-1 | TRBV9 | . | CASSLPGGPQDGEQFF
TRBJ2-7 | TRBV9 | . | CASSVELAGVYEQYF
TRBJ1-5 | TRBV7-2 | . | CASSSDMTGDWSNQPQHF
TRBJ2-7 | TRBV11-1 | . | CASSFTDNYEQYF
TRBJ1-3 | TRBV2 | . | CASSRRPESGNTIYF
TRBJ2-2 | TRBV21-1 | . | CASSTHVLTGKLFF
TRBJ1-4 | TRBV5-1 | . | CASRTATNEKLFF
TRBJ1-5 | TRBV28 | . | CASSPGQVNQPQHF